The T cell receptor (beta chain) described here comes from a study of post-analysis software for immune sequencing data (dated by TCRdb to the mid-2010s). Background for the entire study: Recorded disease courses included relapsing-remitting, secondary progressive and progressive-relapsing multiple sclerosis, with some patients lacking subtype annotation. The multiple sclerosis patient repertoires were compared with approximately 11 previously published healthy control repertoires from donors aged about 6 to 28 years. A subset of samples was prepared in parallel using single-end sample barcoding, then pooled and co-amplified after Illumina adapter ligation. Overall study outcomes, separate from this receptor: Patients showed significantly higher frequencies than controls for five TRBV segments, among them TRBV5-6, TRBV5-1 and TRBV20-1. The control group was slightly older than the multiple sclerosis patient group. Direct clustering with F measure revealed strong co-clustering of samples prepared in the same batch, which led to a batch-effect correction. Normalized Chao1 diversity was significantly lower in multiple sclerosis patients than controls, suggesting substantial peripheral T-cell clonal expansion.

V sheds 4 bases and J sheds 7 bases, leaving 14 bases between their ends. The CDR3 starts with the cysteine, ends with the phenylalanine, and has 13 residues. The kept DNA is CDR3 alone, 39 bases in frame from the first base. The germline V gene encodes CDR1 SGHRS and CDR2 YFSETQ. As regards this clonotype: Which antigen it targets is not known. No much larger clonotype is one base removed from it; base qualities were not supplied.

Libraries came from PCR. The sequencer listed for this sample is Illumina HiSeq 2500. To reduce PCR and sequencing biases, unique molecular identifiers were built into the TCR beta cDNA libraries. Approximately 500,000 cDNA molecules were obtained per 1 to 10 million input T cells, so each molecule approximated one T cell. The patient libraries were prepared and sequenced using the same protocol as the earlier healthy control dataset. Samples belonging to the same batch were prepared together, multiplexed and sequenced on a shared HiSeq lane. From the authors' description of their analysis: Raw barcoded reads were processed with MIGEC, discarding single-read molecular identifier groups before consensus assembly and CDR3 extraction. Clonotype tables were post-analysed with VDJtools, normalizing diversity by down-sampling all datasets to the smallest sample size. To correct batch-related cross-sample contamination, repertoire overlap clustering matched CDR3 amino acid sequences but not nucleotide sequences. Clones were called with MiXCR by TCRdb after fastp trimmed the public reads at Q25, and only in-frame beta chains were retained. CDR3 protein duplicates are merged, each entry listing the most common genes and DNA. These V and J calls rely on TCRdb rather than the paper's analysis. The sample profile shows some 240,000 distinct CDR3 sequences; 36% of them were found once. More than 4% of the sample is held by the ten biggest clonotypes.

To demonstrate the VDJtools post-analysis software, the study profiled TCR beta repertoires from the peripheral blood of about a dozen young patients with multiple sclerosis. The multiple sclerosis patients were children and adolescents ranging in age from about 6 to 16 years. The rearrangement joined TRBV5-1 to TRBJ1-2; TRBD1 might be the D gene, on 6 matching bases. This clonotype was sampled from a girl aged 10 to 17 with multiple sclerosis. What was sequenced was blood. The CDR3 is CASSPWGQSGYTF. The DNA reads TGCGCCAGCAGCCCCTGGGGGCAGAGTGGCTACACCTTC.